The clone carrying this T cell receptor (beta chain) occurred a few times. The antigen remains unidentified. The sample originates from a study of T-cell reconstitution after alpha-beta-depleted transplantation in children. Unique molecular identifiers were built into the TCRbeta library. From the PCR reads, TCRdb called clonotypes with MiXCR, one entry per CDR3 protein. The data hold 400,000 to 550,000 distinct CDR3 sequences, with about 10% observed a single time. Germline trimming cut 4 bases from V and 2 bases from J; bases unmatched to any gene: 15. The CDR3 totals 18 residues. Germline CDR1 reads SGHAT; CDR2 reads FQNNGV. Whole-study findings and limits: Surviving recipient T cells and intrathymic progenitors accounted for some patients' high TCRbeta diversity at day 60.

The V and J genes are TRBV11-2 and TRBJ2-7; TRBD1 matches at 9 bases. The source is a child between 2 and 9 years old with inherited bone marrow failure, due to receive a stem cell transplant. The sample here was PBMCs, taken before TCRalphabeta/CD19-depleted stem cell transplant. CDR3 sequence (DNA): TGTGCCAGCAGCTACCGGACCGGGACAGGGAGGGGAGCCTACGAGCAGTACTTC. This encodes CASSYRTGTGRGAYEQYF.